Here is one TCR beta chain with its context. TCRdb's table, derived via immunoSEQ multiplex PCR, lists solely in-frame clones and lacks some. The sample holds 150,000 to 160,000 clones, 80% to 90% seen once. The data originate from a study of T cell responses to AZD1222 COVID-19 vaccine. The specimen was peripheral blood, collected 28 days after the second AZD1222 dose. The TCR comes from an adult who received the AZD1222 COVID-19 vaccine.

The CDR3 nucleotides read TGTGCCAGCAGCCGACGGACAGGGTCGGCTCAGGAGCAGTACTTC. Translating it yields CASSRRTGSAQEQYF. The gene calls are TRBV13 and TRBJ2-7, with TRBD1 matching 8 bases. Germline values: CDR1 PRHDT, CDR2 FYEKMQ (reference sequence). This CDR3 contains 15 residues. The J segment lost 7 bases and the V segment lost 5 bases, leaving 13 bases of the junction unmatched.